This T cell receptor (beta chain) was obtained from a study of blood T cell repertoires in COVID-19. Overall study: Samples came from the United States, Italy and Spain, spanning acute and convalescent COVID-19.

Assay used: immunoSEQ multiplex PCR; TCRdb lists only in-frame clones, some missing. The sample gives roughly 200,000 clones, roughly 82% of which show up once; 12% is in the top ten. Recruits, aged about 18 to 95 years, lived in roughly 22 US areas. Symptom resolution, clearance, or two negative PCRs marked the recovered donors of Cohort 3. The CDR3 has 17 residues. With 1 base clipped from V and 1 base from J, the junction kept 7 bases outside the gene matches. Germline V gene sequence: CDR1 SGHTA, CDR2 FQGNSA. The origin of this receptor is a man aged 35-49 years who had recovered from COVID-19. The sequencing sample was made of PBMCs or T cells enriched from blood (not recorded which). The chain links TRBV7-2 to TRBJ2-7; 10 bases line up with TRBD2. The chain's CDR3 is CASSLGLAGSSSYEQYF. The CDR3 region has the DNA TGTGCCAGCAGCTTAGGACTAGCGGGTAGCTCTTCCTACGAGCAGTACTTC.